Below, one T cell receptor beta chain is given with its context. Its antigen remains unknown. The record originates from a study of cytomegalovirus exposure and HLA in healthy donors. Points from the study as a whole: TCR beta V- and J-gene trimming, according to a later analysis, was linked to a missense DCLRE1C variant.

Germline CDR1 and CDR2: MNHEY and SVGAGI. The CDR3 loop spans 11 amino acids. V shed 4 bases and J shed 4 bases, with 2 bases lying between them. A multiplex PCR was run with 60 Vbeta primers and 13 Jbeta primers. Clones were sequenced by immunoSEQ multiplex PCR, and TCRdb holds only the in-frame ones, with some missing. In the table there are about 160,000 clones, 70% to 90% of which are singletons. The V gene is TRBV6-5, the J gene TRBJ2-1; D not resolved. The sequencing sample was made of PBMCs. The sequence was collected from a man aged 18 to 29 in good health and CMV-seropositive. DNA for the CDR3: TGTGCCAGCAGTTTATACAATGAGCAGTTCTTC. Its translation is CASSLYNEQFF.